Described below is a single T cell receptor (beta chain) sequence and its context. Its specificity is unknown. The data were obtained in a study of beta chain features in type 1 diabetes. Findings and limits, study-wide: Because the template was cDNA, high-expressing cells might be over-represented. In every one of the four CD4+ subsets, TCRB CDR3s were moderately but significantly shorter in Type 1 diabetes patients.

Per the germline V gene, CDR1 is SGHRS and CDR2 is YFSETQ. The V end was cut by 7 bases, the J end by 2 bases, with 20 bases between. This CDR3 has 16 residues. The authors reverse transcribed all of the isolated RNA, so sequencing captured expressed TCRB transcripts. Clones were sequenced by immunoSEQ multiplex PCR, and TCRdb holds only the in-frame ones, with some missing. The sample lists about 660,000 clones, around 15% seen once, with 0.04% in the top ten. Sorted populations all had greater than 95% purity. The sequence derives from a man younger than 30 with type 1 diabetes. The V and J genes are TRBV5-1 and TRBJ2-3, with D possibly being TRBD2 (5 bases). The sample consisted of naive CD4+ T cells from blood. DNA of the CDR3: TGCGCCAGCCGCATCGGCGTAGCGCAAACCACAGATACGCAGTATTTT. It specifies CASRIGVAQTTDTQYF.